Listed below are T cell receptor beta chains from one sample, sequenced in a study of beta chain features in type 1 diabetes. Assay: immunoSEQ multiplex PCR; the TCRdb copy retains only in-frame clones and omits some. Of 250,000 to 300,000 clones in the sample, 20% to 25% were seen once. Material for sequencing was naive CD4+ T cells from blood. The receptors were sampled from a young woman with type 1 diabetes. Both conserved end residues are part of each CDR3. The D gene is left open where the match is weak. For some rows the clone size is stated as once, few or many, or as a class when expanded; others skip it.

j_call	cdr3_length	d_call	clone_size	v_call	cdr3_nt	cdr3_aa
TRBJ1-2	14	-	few	TRBV11-2	TGTGCCAGCAGCGTCAGGGTTTCTGACTATGGCTACACCTTC	CASSVRVSDYGYTF
TRBJ2-3	14	-	-	TRBV9	TGTGCCAGCAGCCCCAGGGTTGAGGCAGATACGCAGTATTTT	CASSPRVEADTQYF
TRBJ2-7	12	-	-	TRBV29-1	TGCAGCGCCTCGGACGGGGTCTACGAGCAGTACTTC	CSASDGVYEQYF
TRBJ1-5	16	-	-	TRBV6-1	TGTGCCAGCAGTGAGTTTCGAGGACAGATTTATCAGCCCCAGCATTTT	CASSEFRGQIYQPQHF
TRBJ1-1	14	TRBD1	few	TRBV29-1	TGCAGCGTTCGGGGGGCACAGGGGGACACTGAAGCTTTCTTT	CSVRGAQGDTEAFF
TRBJ1-2	13	TRBD1	-	TRBV28	TGTGCCAGCAGCCAAACGACAGGGAATGGCTACACCTTC	CASSQTTGNGYTF
TRBJ2-7	13	TRBD1	few	TRBV19	TGTGCCAGTAGGAGGACAGGGGACTACGAGCAGTACTTC	CASRRTGDYEQYF
TRBJ2-1	13	-	-	TRBV5-1	TGCGCCAGCAGCTTGGGGCCAAACAATGAGCAGTTCTTC	CASSLGPNNEQFF
TRBJ1-4	13	-	-	TRBV28	TGTGCCAGCAGTTTACCTAGGAATGAAAAACTGTTTTTT	CASSLPRNEKLFF
TRBJ2-6	15	-	-	TRBV7-3	TGTGCCAGCAGACCCGGGATGGCTGGGGCCAACGTCCTGACTTTC	CASRPGMAGANVLTF
TRBJ1-2	12	-	-	TRBV2	TGTGCCAGCAGTGAACCGGTGGGCCCGTACACCTTC	CASSEPVGPYTF
TRBJ2-4	14	-	few	TRBV15	TGTGCCACCAGCAGAGAAACGACGGGAAACATTCAGTACTTC	CATSRETTGNIQYF
TRBJ2-7	13	-	few	TRBV6-6	TGTGCCAGCAGTTACCTGCAGGGTTACGAGCAGTACTTC	CASSYLQGYEQYF
TRBJ1-5	19	TRBD1	-	TRBV11-2	TGTGCCAGCAGCTTAGTAGCTGCTGACAGGGGTAGGCGCAATCAGCCCCAGCATTTT	CASSLVAADRGRRNQPQHF
TRBJ1-1	14	-	few	TRBV7-9	TGTGCCAGCAGCTCCCTCAGGGCGAGCACTGAAGCTTTCTTT	CASSSLRASTEAFF
TRBJ2-5	15	TRBD2	-	TRBV28	TGTGCCAGCAGCAAGGAGGGAGGGCGCCAAGAGACCCAGTACTTC	CASSKEGGRQETQYF
TRBJ2-7	17	TRBD2	-	TRBV4-1	TGCGCCAGCAGCCAAGCTCCCCCCCCAGCGGGAGGGAGGGAGCAGTACTTC	CASSQAPPPAGGREQYF
TRBJ1-1	10	-	-	TRBV7-3	TGTGCCAACAAGAACACTGAAGCTTTCTTT	CANKNTEAFF
TRBJ1-2	12	-	few	TRBV29-1	TGCAGCGTTCACGACAGAAACTATGGCTACACCTTC	CSVHDRNYGYTF
TRBJ2-1	11	-	-	TRBV19	TGTGCCAGTGAGCTGTACAATGAGCAGTTCTTC	CASELYNEQFF
TRBJ2-5	13	-	-	TRBV19	TGTGCCAGTAGTGTGGGGGCAGAAGAGACCCAGTACTTC	CASSVGAEETQYF
TRBJ1-2	15	-	-	TRBV5-1	TGCGCCAGCAGCTTGCATCAGGGAGGTTACTATGGCTACACCTTC	CASSLHQGGYYGYTF
TRBJ2-7	13	TRBD1	-	TRBV30	TGTGCCTGGAGTCCCGGGACAGGGAATGGGCAGTACTTC	CAWSPGTGNGQYF
TRBJ2-3	14	TRBD2	-	TRBV29-1	TGCAGCGTTCTACCCGGACTAGGAGCAGATACGCAGTATTTT	CSVLPGLGADTQYF
TRBJ2-1	14	-	-	TRBV11-2	TGTGCCAGCAGCTTAGTGTTTACCTACAATGAGCAGTTCTTC	CASSLVFTYNEQFF
TRBJ2-7	16	TRBD2	few	TRBV5-1	TGCGCCAGCAGCTTGGGACTAGCGGGAGGGTCCGACGAGCAGTACTTC	CASSLGLAGGSDEQYF
TRBJ1-1	13	-	-	TRBV30	TGTGCCTGGAGTGCAGGGAGGTTATACGAAGCTTTCTTT	CAWSAGRLYEAFF
TRBJ2-3	13	-	once	TRBV7-3	TGTGCCAGCAGCTTAGGTAGCGGAGATACGCAGTATTTT	CASSLGSGDTQYF
TRBJ1-1	12	TRBD1	few	TRBV29-1	TGCAGCGTGGACAGGGGGAGCACTGAAGCTTTCTTT	CSVDRGSTEAFF
TRBJ2-5	14	TRBD2	few	TRBV5-4	TGTGCCAGCAGTCCCTCGCCGGGGGGAGAGACCCAGTACTTC	CASSPSPGGETQYF
TRBJ2-7	14	TRBD1	-	TRBV5-1	TGCGCCAGCAGCCTTTGGCAGGGGGCGAGAGAGCAGTACTTC	CASSLWQGAREQYF
TRBJ1-5	16	-	-	TRBV28	TGTGCCAGCTTACAGGGCGGTCCAGATAGCAATCAGCCCCAGCATTTT	CASLQGGPDSNQPQHF
TRBJ1-4	16	TRBD1	-	TRBV5-1	TGCGCCAGCAGCCAGATACCGGGACAGCCAAATGAAAAACTGTTTTTT	CASSQIPGQPNEKLFF
TRBJ2-1	17	TRBD2	few	TRBV5-4	TGTGCCAGCATCCCGTCTGGCGGGAGGGCCTCCTACAATGAGCAGTTCTTC	CASIPSGGRASYNEQFF
TRBJ2-3	17	-	once	TRBV9	TGTGCCAGCAGTGACACCAGGGTGGGAAGGTACACAGATACGCAGTATTTT	CASSDTRVGRYTDTQYF
TRBJ1-1	14	TRBD1	-	TRBV6-1	TGTGCCAGCAGTGAATATCGACAGGGGACTGAAGCTTTCTTT	CASSEYRQGTEAFF
TRBJ2-7	14	TRBD2	-	TRBV29-1	TGCAGCGTTGTCCGAGGAGCGGGAGCCGCCGAGCAGTACTTC	CSVVRGAGAAEQYF
TRBJ2-7	13	TRBD1	-	TRBV6-6	TGTGCCGGAAGTGGGACAGGGCAAGGGGAGCAGTACTTC	CAGSGTGQGEQYF
TRBJ2-1	14	TRBD1	few	TRBV11-2	TGTGCCAGCAGCACACGGGACAGGGGCAATGAGCAGTTCTTC	CASSTRDRGNEQFF
TRBJ2-6	16	-	-	TRBV29-1	TGCAGCGTTGAAGATTTTGGGAGCTCTGGGGCCAACGTCCTGACTTTC	CSVEDFGSSGANVLTF
TRBJ2-7	13	TRBD1	few	TRBV29-1	TGCAGCGTTGTTAGGGACAGGGAGGACGAGCAGTACTTC	CSVVRDREDEQYF
TRBJ1-4	12	TRBD1	few	TRBV4-1	TGCGCCAGCAGCCAAGCAGGGGGCGAACTGTTTTTT	CASSQAGGELFF
TRBJ2-1	20	TRBD1	-	TRBV4-1	TGCGCCAGCAGCCATAACTCGGGACAGGGGCCGCCTAGCTCCTACAATGAGCAGTTCTTC	CASSHNSGQGPPSSYNEQFF
TRBJ1-1	14	-	few	TRBV7-9	TGTGCCAGCAGCCCGACAGGTTTGAACACTGAAGCTTTCTTT	CASSPTGLNTEAFF
TRBJ1-5	13	-	few	TRBV5-1	TGCGCCAGCAGCTTTAGCGCAGATCAGCCCCAGCATTTT	CASSFSADQPQHF
TRBJ2-6	17	-	-	TRBV5-1	TGCGCCAGCAGCTTATTAGGACAGTCCTCTGGGGCCAACGTCCTGACTTTC	CASSLLGQSSGANVLTF
TRBJ2-6	15	-	-	TRBV18	TGTGCCAGCTCACCACAGGGGACTGGGGCCAACGTCCTGACTTTC	CASSPQGTGANVLTF
TRBJ2-7	16	TRBD2	-	TRBV5-4	TGTGCCAGCAGCCCGTCCGGGACTAAGGCGTCCGACGAGCAGTACTTC	CASSPSGTKASDEQYF
TRBJ2-7	15	-	-	TRBV27	TGTGCCAGCAGTATAGGGGTAGCAGGGGCTTACGAGCAGTACTTC	CASSIGVAGAYEQYF
TRBJ2-3	16	TRBD2	-	TRBV18	TGTGCCAGCTCACCGCAGGCTAGCGGGAGCGGGGATACGCAGTATTTT	CASSPQASGSGDTQYF
TRBJ2-7	11	-	-	TRBV29-1	TGCAGCGTGGGCCAGACCTACGAGCAGTACTTC	CSVGQTYEQYF
TRBJ1-2	13	TRBD1	-	TRBV28	TGTGCCAGCAGGTCCGGGACAGGGGTGGATGACACCTTC	CASRSGTGVDDTF
TRBJ2-1	14	TRBD2	few	TRBV2	TGTGCCAGCAGTCCGGGGACTAGTCCCCATGAGCAGTTCTTC	CASSPGTSPHEQFF
TRBJ2-3	15	-	-	TRBV4-2	TGTGCCAGCAGCCCCGCCTCGAGATCGACAGATACGCAGTATTTT	CASSPASRSTDTQYF
TRBJ2-7	14	-	-	TRBV9	TGTGCCAGCAGCGTAGTGGCAGGGGACGACGAGCAGTACTTC	CASSVVAGDDEQYF
TRBJ2-1	14	-	-	TRBV28	TGTGCCAGCAGTTTCGGCGGGTTCTACAATGAGCAGTTCTTC	CASSFGGFYNEQFF
TRBJ2-2	13	-	few	TRBV2	TGTGCCAGCAGTGAGCGGAACACCGGGGAGCTGTTTTTT	CASSERNTGELFF
TRBJ2-7	12	-	once	TRBV28	TGTGCCAGCACGTCCAGCTCCTACGAGCAGTACTTC	CASTSSSYEQYF